This entry lists 28 T cell receptor beta chains sequenced from one sample in a study of monozygotic twins with inflammatory bowel disease. Using the 5' RACE reads, TCRdb records one entry per CDR3 protein without DNA. In total, the table holds approximately 340,000 distinct CDR3 sequences. The sample consisted of blood. The receptors originated from a human donor with ulcerative colitis or Crohn's disease, or a healthy co-twin of an affected twin (not recorded which).

The chain recombines TRBV27 with TRBJ2-7; lacking DNA, the TRBD1 call made by TCRdb goes unchecked. The CDR3 consists of 15 residues. CDR1 MNHEY and CDR2 SMNVEV come from the germline V gene (reference sequence). CDR3 in amino acids: CASSSRPQGSGEQYF.

The chain joins TRBV7-9 to TRBJ2-1; the D call from TCRdb, TRBD2, cannot be confirmed without DNA. The CDR3 is made up of 17 amino acids. Germline V gene lookup returns CDR1 SEHNR and CDR2 FQNEAQ (reference sequence). CDR3: CASSPPTAHSSYNEQFF.

The genes are TRBV20-1 and TRBJ2-2. The germline V gene encodes CDR1 DFQATT and CDR2 SNEGSKA (reference sequence). The CDR3 length is 13 residues. The CDR3 is CSARDPLRGELFF.

This chain joins TRBV6-2 or TRBV6-3 and TRBJ2-1. There are 11 residues in the CDR3. The germline V gene encodes CDR1 MNHEY and CDR2 SVGEGT. The CDR3 sequence: CASSQTYEQFF.

The CDR3 loop is CASSLAGMASSYEQYF. The chain recombines TRBV5-1 with TRBJ2-7. CDR1 is SGHRS, CDR2 YFSETQ, per germline. The CDR3 consists of 16 residues.

This chain links TRBV9 with TRBJ2-2; TCRdb calls TRBD1, which cannot be checked without DNA. CDR3 length: 17 residues. Germline V lookup: CDR1 SGDLS, CDR2 YYNGEE. This CDR3 reads CASSVAWQGGRTGELFF.

The chain couples TRBV20-1 to TRBJ2-1; TCRdb indicates TRBD2, and absent DNA this call remains unverified. Per the germline V gene, CDR1 is DFQATT and CDR2 is SNEGSKA (reference sequence). The CDR3 covers 15 residues. The CDR3 region is CSASRLAGSYNEQFF.

This sequence joins TRBV2 and TRBJ2-5; TCRdb outputs TRBD2, but without DNA this stays unchecked. Germline CDR1 reads SNHLY; CDR2 reads FYNNEI. The length of the CDR3 is 13 residues. CDR3 residues: CASGWTRQETQYF. The variable domain in full, completed from reference TRBV2 and TRBJ2-5, reads EPEVTQTPSHQVTQMGQEVILRCVPISNHLYFYWYRQILGQKVEFLVSFYNNEISEKSEIFDDQFSVERPDGSNFTLKIRSTKLEDSAMYFCASGWTRQETQYFGPGTRLLVL.

The chain employs TRBV7-2 and TRBJ1-2; the TRBD1 assignment by TCRdb is unverifiable without DNA. The germline V gene has CDR1 SGHTA and CDR2 FQGNSA. CDR3 length: 14 amino acids. The CDR3 loop reads CASSTLQVNYGYTF. Using reference TRBV7-2 and TRBJ1-2 for the parts outside the CDR3, the full variable domain is GAGVSQSPSNKVTEKGKDVELRCDPISGHTALYWYRQSLGQGLEFLIYFQGNSAPDKSGLPSDRFSAERTGGSVSTLTIQRTQQEDSAVYLCASSTLQVNYGYTFGSGTRLTVV.

This chain links TRBV4-3 with TRBJ1-6; TCRdb designates TRBD1, a call that cannot be tested without DNA. This CDR3 comprises 18 residues. The germline V gene encodes CDR1 LGHNA and CDR2 YSLEER. CDR3 sequence reads: CASSQEPGQLNYNSPLHF.

This chain joins TRBV28 and TRBJ2-1; the TCRdb D gene call, TRBD2, has no DNA to confirm it. The CDR3 runs to 14 residues. CDR1 MDHEN and CDR2 SYDVKM come from the germline V gene. CDR3 region: CASRYRARYNEQFF. Together with reference TRBV28 and TRBJ2-1, the CDR3 gives the full variable domain: DVKVTQSSRYLVKRTGEKVFLECVQDMDHENMFWYRQDPGLGLRLIYFSYDVKMKEKGDIPEGYSVSREKKERFSLILESASTNQTSMYLCASRYRARYNEQFFGPGTRLTVL.

This chain links TRBV19 with TRBJ1-2. This CDR3 comprises 14 residues. Germline CDR1 and CDR2: LNHDA and SQIVND (reference sequence). CDR3 sequence: CASSSQPTNYGYTF. Complete variable domain (other parts from reference TRBV19 and TRBJ1-2): DGGITQSPKYLFRKEGQNVTLSCEQNLNHDAMYWYRQDPGQGLRLIYYSQIVNDFQKGDIAEGYSVSREKKESFPLTVTSAQKNPTAFYLCASSSQPTNYGYTFGSGTRLTVV.

CDR3 in amino acids: CSARGGQGEVGYTF. The chain links TRBV20-1 to TRBJ1-2; TCRdb reports TRBD1, a call that lacks DNA to check it against. Germline lookup yields CDR1 DFQATT and CDR2 SNEGSKA (reference sequence). The CDR3 contains 14 residues.

The V gene is TRBV5-1, the J gene TRBJ2-5; with no DNA, the TCRdb D assignment of TRBD1 cannot be verified. The CDR3 consists of 16 residues. CDR1 is SGHRS, CDR2 YFSETQ, per germline. CDR3 sequence reads: CASSKPGQGDTWTQYF.

J is TRBJ2-3 and V is TRBV14; the D call from TCRdb, TRBD1, cannot be confirmed without DNA. This CDR3 has 17 residues. Germline V lookup: CDR1 SGHDN, CDR2 FVKESK. CDR3 sequence reads: CASSQGRRSGATDTQYF.

This chain uses TRBV3-1 with TRBJ2-5. CDR1 is LGHDT and CDR2 is YNNKEL in the germline V gene (reference sequence). This CDR3 has 15 amino acids. CDR3 sequence: CASSQEVAAEKTQYF.

This sequence joins TRBV5-1 and TRBJ2-2; TCRdb's D gene call, TRBD2, goes unchecked for lack of DNA. Per germline, CDR1 SGHRS and CDR2 YFSETQ. CDR3 length: 14 residues. CDR3 loop: CASQIGEVTGELFF.

The chain uses TRBV23-1 and TRBJ2-2; TCRdb calls TRBD1, which cannot be checked without DNA. TRBV23-1 belongs to the ORF category, with a function that is uncertain. This CDR3 contains 17 residues. The CDR3: CASSAPGSGQDTGELFF.

The chain has TRBV20-1 and TRBJ2-3; TCRdb designates TRBD1, a call that cannot be tested without DNA. Germline CDR1 reads DFQATT; CDR2 reads SNEGSKA (reference sequence). The CDR3 has 18 amino acids. The chain's CDR3 is CSARDSGVLVMGTDTQYF.

The chain is built from TRBV15 and TRBJ2-4; absent DNA, TCRdb's TRBD1 call cannot be checked. This CDR3 has 15 amino acids. Germline CDR1 LNHNV, CDR2 YYDKDF (reference sequence). This chain's CDR3 is CATSRDRDNKNMQYF.

This chain links TRBV29-1 with TRBJ2-5; TCRdb's D call of TRBD1 is untestable without DNA. The CDR3 length is 13 residues. Germline V lookup: CDR1 SQVTM, CDR2 ANQGSEA. The CDR3 spells CSAPDSLQETQYF.

The V and J genes are TRBV29-1 and TRBJ1-1. The germline V gene encodes CDR1 SQVTM and CDR2 ANQGSEA. The length of the CDR3 is 11 residues. This CDR3 is CSVAMNTEAFF.

V is TRBV20-1 and J is TRBJ2-4; TCRdb picks TRBD1, but there is no DNA to check that call. This CDR3 has 16 amino acids. CDR1 DFQATT and CDR2 SNEGSKA come from the germline V gene (reference sequence). The CDR3 reads CSARPGTGTTKNIQYF.

V is TRBV20-1 and J is TRBJ2-4; TCRdb calls TRBD1, which cannot be checked without DNA. The CDR3 sequence is 15 residues long. Germline CDR1 reads DFQATT; CDR2 reads SNEGSKA (reference sequence). The CDR3 loop reads CSASGGFLAKNIQYF.

The rearrangement links TRBV28 to TRBJ2-7. This CDR3 spans 11 amino acids. Germline V CDR1 and CDR2: MDHEN, SYDVKM. The CDR3 sequence: CASISSYEQYF. The full variable domain, with the rest looked up from reference TRBV28 and TRBJ2-7, is DVKVTQSSRYLVKRTGEKVFLECVQDMDHENMFWYRQDPGLGLRLIYFSYDVKMKEKGDIPEGYSVSREKKERFSLILESASTNQTSMYLCASISSYEQYFGPGTRLTVT.

V gene TRBV15 combines with J gene TRBJ1-1. This CDR3 contains 14 residues. Germline V gene sequence: CDR1 LNHNV, CDR2 YYDKDF (reference sequence). CDR3 amino acids: CATSTSQVNTEAFF. Together with reference TRBV15 and TRBJ1-1, the CDR3 gives the full variable domain: DAMVIQNPRYQVTQFGKPVTLSCSQTLNHNVMYWYQQKSSQAPKLLFHYYDKDFNNEADTPDNFQSRRPNTSFCFLDIRSPGLGDTAMYLCATSTSQVNTEAFFGQGTRLTVV.

This chain connects TRBV10-3 to TRBJ2-5; the D call of TRBD2 rests on TCRdb alone, since no DNA is present to check it. Germline V gene data show CDR1 as ENHRY and CDR2 as SYGVKD. The CDR3 has 14 residues. CDR3 protein: CAISSSSGGETQYF.

The J gene is TRBJ2-6, the V gene TRBV5-1. CDR3 length: 16 residues. The germline V gene has CDR1 SGHRS and CDR2 YFSETQ. The chain's CDR3 is CASSSTGQLRANVLTF.